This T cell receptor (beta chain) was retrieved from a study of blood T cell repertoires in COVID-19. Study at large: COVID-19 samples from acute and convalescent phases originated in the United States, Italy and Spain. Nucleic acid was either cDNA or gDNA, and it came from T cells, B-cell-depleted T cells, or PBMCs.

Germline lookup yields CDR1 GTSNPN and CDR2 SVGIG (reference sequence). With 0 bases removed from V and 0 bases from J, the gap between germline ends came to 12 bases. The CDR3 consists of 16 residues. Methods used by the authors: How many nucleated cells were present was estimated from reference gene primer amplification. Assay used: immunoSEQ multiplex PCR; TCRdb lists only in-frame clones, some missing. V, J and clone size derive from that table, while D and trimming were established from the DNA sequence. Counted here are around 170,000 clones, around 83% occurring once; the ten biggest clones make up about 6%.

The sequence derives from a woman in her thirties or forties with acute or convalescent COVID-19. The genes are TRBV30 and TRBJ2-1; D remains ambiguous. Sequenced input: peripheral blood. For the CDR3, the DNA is TGTGCCTGGAGTGTACTATCTGTCGTCTCCTACAATGAGCAGTTCTTC. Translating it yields CAWSVLSVVSYNEQFF.